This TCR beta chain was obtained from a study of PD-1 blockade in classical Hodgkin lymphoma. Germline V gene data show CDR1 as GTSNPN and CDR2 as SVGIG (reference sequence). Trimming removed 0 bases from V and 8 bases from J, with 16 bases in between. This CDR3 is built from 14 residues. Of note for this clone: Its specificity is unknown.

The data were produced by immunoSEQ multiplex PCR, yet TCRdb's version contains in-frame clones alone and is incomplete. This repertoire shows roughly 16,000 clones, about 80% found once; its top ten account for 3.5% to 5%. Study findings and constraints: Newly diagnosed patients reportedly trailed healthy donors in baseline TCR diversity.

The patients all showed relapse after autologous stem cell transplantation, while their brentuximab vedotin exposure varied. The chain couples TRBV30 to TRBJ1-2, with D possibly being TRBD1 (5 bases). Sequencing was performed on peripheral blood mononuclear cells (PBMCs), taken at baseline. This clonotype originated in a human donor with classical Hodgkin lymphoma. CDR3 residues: CAWSVGEAGWGYTF. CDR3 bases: TGTGCCTGGAGTGTAGGGGAGGCGGGTTGGGGCTACACCTTC.